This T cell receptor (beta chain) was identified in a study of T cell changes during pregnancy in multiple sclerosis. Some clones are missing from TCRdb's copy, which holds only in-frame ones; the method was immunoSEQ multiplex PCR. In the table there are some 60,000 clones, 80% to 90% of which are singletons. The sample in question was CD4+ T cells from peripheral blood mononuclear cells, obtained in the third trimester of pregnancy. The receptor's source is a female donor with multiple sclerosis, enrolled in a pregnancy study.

The CDR3 DNA follows: TGTGCCTGGAGGACGACGGGGACAGATACGCAGTATTTT. It translates to CAWRTTGTDTQYF. V gene TRBV30 combines with J gene TRBJ2-3; D might be TRBD2 (5 bases). Trimming stripped 3 bases from V and 3 bases from J, with 10 bases between. The CDR3 is 13 amino acids. Germline CDR1 is GTSNPN and CDR2 is SVGIG (reference sequence).